This is a list of T cell receptor beta chains from one sample in a study of T cell repertoires in cytomegalovirus infection. TCRdb analysed the reads with MiXCR anew, one entry per CDR3 protein. The sample holds about 360,000 distinct CDR3 sequences; less than 20% are singletons and the top ten take approximately 8%. Sequenced input: PBMCs. The receptors were gathered from a human donor in good health (CMV status not recorded). Some clones in this sample may be carry-over from other donors' samples. Each CDR3 is given with its conserved first and last residue. The D gene is left open where the match is weak. Rows may omit the clone size; those that give it use once, few, many or a size class.

J,size,V,D,DNA,CDR3
TRBJ1-5,-,TRBV19,-,TGTGCCAGTAGTGCCTTGAAAGATCAGCCCCAGCATTTT,CASSALKDQPQHF
TRBJ2-1,-,TRBV4-1,TRBD2,TGCGCCAGCAGCCAAGGCCTAGCGGGAGGGCCGCGAAATGAGCAGTTCTTC,CASSQGLAGGPRNEQFF
TRBJ1-1,few,TRBV4-1,-,TGTGCCAGCAGCCGGACTGTCGGAGGGGGAGGCACTGAAGCTTTCTTT,CASSRTVGGGGTEAFF
TRBJ2-3,-,TRBV7-9,-,TGTGCCAGCACCGGAGGGGGAATGGATACGCAGTATTTT,CASTGGGMDTQYF
TRBJ1-4,few,TRBV7-8,TRBD1,TGTGCCAGCAGCTTAGGAGAACGAGGGGGCGCTTTTGAAAAACTGTTTTTT,CASSLGERGGAFEKLFF
TRBJ2-7,-,TRBV20-1,-,TGCAGTGCTAGAGCCAGGAACACCTACGAGCAGTACTTC,CSARARNTYEQYF
TRBJ2-4,many,TRBV7-2,-,TGTGCCAGCAGCCCCACGGTGGCCAAAAACATTCAGTACTTC,CASSPTVAKNIQYF
TRBJ1-5,few,TRBV5-5,-,TGTGCCAGCAGCTCGGTGGGGGGGGATCAGCCCCAGCATTTT,CASSSVGGDQPQHF
TRBJ2-1,-,TRBV7-2,-,TGTGCCAGCAGCATGAGGAGGAACTCCTACAATGAGCAGTTCTTC,CASSMRRNSYNEQFF
TRBJ1-3,-,TRBV7-9,TRBD1,TGTGCCAGCAGCTTAAGACAGGGTCCCTCTGGAAACACCATATATTTT,CASSLRQGPSGNTIYF
TRBJ2-5,-,TRBV5-1,-,TGCGCCAGCAGCTTGGATGGCGGGACGTCGCAAGAGACCCAGTACTTC,CASSLDGGTSQETQYF
TRBJ1-1,many,TRBV6-1,-,TGTGCCAGCAGTGAGTCCGGCGTGAACACTGAAGCTTTCTTT,CASSESGVNTEAFF
TRBJ2-5,-,TRBV6-6,-,TGTGCCAGCAGACCACCGACAGGGAGGGGGCAAGAGACCCAGTACTTC,CASRPPTGRGQETQYF
TRBJ1-1,many,TRBV5-5,-,TGTGCCAGCAGCTTGGTCGATTATATGAACACTGAAGCTTTCTTT,CASSLVDYMNTEAFF
TRBJ2-7,few,TRBV6-5,TRBD2,TGTGCCAGCAGCCAAGGGGCGGGAGACTACGAGCAGTACTTC,CASSQGAGDYEQYF
TRBJ2-1,many,TRBV7-2,TRBD2,TGTGCCAGCAGCCAGCCGGGACTAGCGTTTTCTGAGCAGTTCTTC,CASSQPGLAFSEQFF
TRBJ2-5,many,TRBV7-9,-,TGTGCCAGCAGCTTAACCGGATCAGAGACCCAGTACTTC,CASSLTGSETQYF
TRBJ1-4,-,TRBV24-1,-,TGTGCCACCAGTGATGGGGACATAAGGGATGAAAAACTGTTTTTT,CATSDGDIRDEKLFF
TRBJ2-5,few,TRBV24-1,-,TGTGCCACCAGTGGTGGTTCGTCGACAGAGACCCAGTACTTC,CATSGGSSTETQYF
TRBJ2-7,few,TRBV14,-,TGTGCCAGCAGCCAAGAGTTCGGGGGCACGGGCGAGCAGTACTTC,CASSQEFGGTGEQYF
TRBJ2-4,many,TRBV10-2,-,TGCGCCAGCAGTGGAAGTTCCAAAAACATTCAGTACTTC,CASSGSSKNIQYF
TRBJ2-4,many,TRBV7-6,-,TGTGCCAGCAGCTTAGCGCCCGTACATATCCCCCTAGCCAAAAACATTCAGTACTTC,CASSLAPVHIPLAKNIQYF
TRBJ1-2,many,TRBV28,-,TGTGCCAGCAGTTTATCAGGCGAACTGGTCTATGGCTACACCTTC,CASSLSGELVYGYTF
TRBJ2-5,many,TRBV12-3/TRBV12-4,-,TGTGCCAGCACCGCGAGAGGAGGAGAGACCCAGTACTTC,CASTARGGETQYF
TRBJ2-5,few,TRBV11-2,TRBD2,TGTGCCAGCAGCTTAGTCGGGATAGCGGGGTCCCAGACCCAGTACTTC,CASSLVGIAGSQTQYF
TRBJ1-5,many,TRBV7-2,TRBD1,TGTGCCAGCAGCCGCGGACAGGGTCATCAGCCCCAGCATTTT,CASSRGQGHQPQHF
TRBJ1-4,-,TRBV9,TRBD1,TGTGCCAGCAGCGTAGGCCCGGGACAGGGGAGGACTAATGAAAAACTGTTTTTT,CASSVGPGQGRTNEKLFF
TRBJ1-1,many,TRBV15,TRBD1,TGTGCCACCAGCACCTGGACAGGGCTGAACACTGAAGCTTTCTTT,CATSTWTGLNTEAFF
TRBJ2-7,-,TRBV29-1,TRBD2,TGCAGCGTGAAAACCGGGACTAGCACTGCCGAGCAGTACTTC,CSVKTGTSTAEQYF
TRBJ1-5,-,TRBV7-6,-,TGTGCCAGCAGCTTAGATCTCGGCGGGAACAATCAGCCCCAGCATTTT,CASSLDLGGNNQPQHF
TRBJ2-3,-,TRBV2,-,TGTGCCAGCAGTGACGCTGTTATAAGAGAGGAAAAGGCAGATACGCAGTATTTT,CASSDAVIREEKADTQYF
TRBJ2-7,many,TRBV7-2,-,TGTGCCAGCAGCTTAGTTCCAGGGTCGGGCGAGCAGTACTTC,CASSLVPGSGEQYF
TRBJ1-1,-,TRBV2,-,TGTGCCAGCAGTGAGTCAGGACAGCTTGAAGCTTTCTTT,CASSESGQLEAFF
TRBJ2-5,-,TRBV29-1,TRBD2,TGCAGCGGACTCGGGGGGGGGCGTGAGACCCAGTACTTC,CSGLGGGRETQYF
TRBJ1-2,many,TRBV25-1,-,TGTGCCAGCAGTGCGGGAGGGTATGGCTACACCTTC,CASSAGGYGYTF
TRBJ1-2,many,TRBV7-9,-,TGTGCCAGCAGTTCGACAGATTACTATGGCTACACCTTC,CASSSTDYYGYTF
TRBJ1-5,many,TRBV20-1,-,TGCAGTGCTAGTGGCAATCAGCCCCAGCATTTT,CSASGNQPQHF
TRBJ2-7,many,TRBV7-8,TRBD2,TGTGCCAGCAGCCGACTAGCGGGCGGCGTTAGGGAGCAGTACTTC,CASSRLAGGVREQYF
TRBJ1-5,many,TRBV7-6,-,TGTGCCAGCAGCGCGGAAGCATTCAGCAATCAGCCCCAGCATTTT,CASSAEAFSNQPQHF
TRBJ1-1,many,TRBV7-2,-,TGTGCCAGCAGCTTAGGGCGGACGGGCGCTGAAGCTTTCTTT,CASSLGRTGAEAFF
TRBJ2-7,many,TRBV10-3,-,TGTGCCATCAGCGACAGCATCTCCTACGAGCAGTACTTC,CAISDSISYEQYF
TRBJ1-3,few,TRBV20-1,-,TGCAGTGCTAGACTAAGCTCTGGAAACACCATATATTTT,CSARLSSGNTIYF
TRBJ1-4,-,TRBV23-1,TRBD1,TGCGCCAGCAGTCACCCAGGGGGGGGAGGCGAAAAACTGTTTTTT,CASSHPGGGGEKLFF
TRBJ2-7,-,TRBV7-2,TRBD1,TGTGCCAGCAGCTTAGTGGGACAGGGTTTGGGAGAGCAGTACTTC,CASSLVGQGLGEQYF
TRBJ2-5,-,TRBV20-1,TRBD2,TGCAGTGCTACCGGGACTAGCGGAAATCAAGAGACCCAGTACTTC,CSATGTSGNQETQYF